This T cell receptor beta chain was identified during a study of cytomegalovirus exposure and HLA in healthy donors. Notes on the study in general: Clonal expansion, a later analysis showed, was greater in HLA-associated TCR beta chains than in equally common others.

This clone has only a few counts. The antigen is undetermined. At the time of sampling, donors were nominally healthy, though unrecorded immune exposures were likely. PCR involved 60 Vbeta and 13 Jbeta primers. The assay was immunoSEQ multiplex PCR, and TCRdb's table has in-frame clones only and misses some. The repertoire includes under 110,000 clones, about 75% of them detected once, and 2.5% to 3.5% sits in the top ten. The TCR sequence derives from a male donor in good health and CMV-seropositive. Sequencing used PBMCs.

CDR3 DNA sequence: TGTGCCAGCAGGAAACTAGCGGGAAGCCAAGAGACCCAGTACTTC. Translation: CASRKLAGSQETQYF. The chain couples TRBV2 to TRBJ2-5; TRBD2 matches at 10 bases. The trim removed 6 bases at V and 1 base at J, leaving 5 bases unmatched. Per germline, CDR1 SNHLY and CDR2 FYNNEI. The CDR3 totals 15 residues.